This T cell receptor beta chain was sequenced during a study of yellow fever vaccine responses in identical twins. Findings of the study overall: The authors reported partly convergent, partly personalized vaccine responses in identical twins.

From the RT-PCR reads, TCRdb called clonotypes with MiXCR, one entry per CDR3 protein. The sample lists 30,000 to 40,000 distinct CDR3 sequences, more than 50% occurring once. This clonotype was observed a few times. Its specificity is unknown. The source material was T cells from blood (PBMCs), unsorted or a sorted subset (not recorded which), sampled before or after yellow fever vaccination (not recorded which). The sequence came from a young woman who received the yellow fever vaccine.

The CDR3 region is CASSQVRTTEAFF. The CDR3 bases are TGCGCCAGCAGCCAAGTTAGGACCACTGAAGCTTTCTTT. The V gene is TRBV4-3, the J gene TRBJ1-1; D is undetermined. The CDR3 has 13 amino acids. Germline values: CDR1 LGHNA, CDR2 YSLEER. Between the trimmed V and J ends, which lost 1 base and 4 bases, there was a span of 7 bases.